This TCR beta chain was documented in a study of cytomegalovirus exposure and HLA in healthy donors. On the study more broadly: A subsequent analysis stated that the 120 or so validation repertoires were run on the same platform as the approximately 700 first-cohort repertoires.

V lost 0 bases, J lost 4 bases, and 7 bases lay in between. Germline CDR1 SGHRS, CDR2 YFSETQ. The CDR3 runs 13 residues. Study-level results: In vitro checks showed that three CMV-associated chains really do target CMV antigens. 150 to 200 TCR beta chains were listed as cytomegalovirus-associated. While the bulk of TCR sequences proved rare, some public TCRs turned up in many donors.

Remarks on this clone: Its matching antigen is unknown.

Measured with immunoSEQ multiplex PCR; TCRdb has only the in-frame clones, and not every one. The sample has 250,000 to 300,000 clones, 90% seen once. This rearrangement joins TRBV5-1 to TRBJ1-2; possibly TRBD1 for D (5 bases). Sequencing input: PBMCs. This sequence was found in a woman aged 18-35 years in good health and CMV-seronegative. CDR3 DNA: TGCGCCAGCAGCTTGGATCAGGGCTATGGCTACACCTTC. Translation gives CASSLDQGYGYTF.